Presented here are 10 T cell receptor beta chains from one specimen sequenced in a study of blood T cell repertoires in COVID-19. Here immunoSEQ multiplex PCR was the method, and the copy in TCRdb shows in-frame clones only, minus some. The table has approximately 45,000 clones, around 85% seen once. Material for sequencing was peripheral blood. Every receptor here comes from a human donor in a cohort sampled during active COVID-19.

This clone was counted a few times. CDR3 sequence: CASSDSQPGNTIYF. CDR3 nucleotide sequence: TGTGCCAGCTCAGATAGCCAACCGGGAAACACCATATATTTT. The rearrangement uses TRBV18 and TRBJ1-3; D gene unclear. Trimming cost V 5 bases and J 4 bases, with 12 bases left between them. Germline V gives CDR1 KGHSH, CDR2 LQKENI. This CDR3 has 14 amino acids.

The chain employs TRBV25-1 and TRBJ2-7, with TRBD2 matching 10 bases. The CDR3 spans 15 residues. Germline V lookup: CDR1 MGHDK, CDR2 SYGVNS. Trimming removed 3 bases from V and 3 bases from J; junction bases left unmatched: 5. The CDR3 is CASSDPSGSHYEQYF. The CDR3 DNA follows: TGTGCCAGCAGTGACCCTAGCGGGAGCCACTACGAGCAGTACTTC.

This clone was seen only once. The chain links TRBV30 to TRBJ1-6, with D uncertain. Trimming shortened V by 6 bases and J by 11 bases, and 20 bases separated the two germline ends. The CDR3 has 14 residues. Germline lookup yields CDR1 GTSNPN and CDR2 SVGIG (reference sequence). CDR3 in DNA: TGTGCCTGCCATACCGGGTCCTCATCGACACCCCTCCACTTT. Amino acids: CACHTGSSSTPLHF.

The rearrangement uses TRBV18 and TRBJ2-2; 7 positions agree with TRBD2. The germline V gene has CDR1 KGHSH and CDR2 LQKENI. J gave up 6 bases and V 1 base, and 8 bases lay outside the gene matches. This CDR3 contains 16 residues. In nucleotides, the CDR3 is TGTGCCAGCTCACCACGTGGACGGGAGGTTGCCGGGGAGCTGTTTTTT. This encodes CASSPRGREVAGELFF.

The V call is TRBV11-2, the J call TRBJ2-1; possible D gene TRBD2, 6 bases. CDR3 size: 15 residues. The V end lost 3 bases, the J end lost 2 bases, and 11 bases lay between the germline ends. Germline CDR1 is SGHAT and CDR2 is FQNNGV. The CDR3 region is CASSLTGTPYNEQFF. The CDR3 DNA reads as TGTGCCAGCAGCTTGACCGGGACTCCCTACAATGAGCAGTTCTTC.

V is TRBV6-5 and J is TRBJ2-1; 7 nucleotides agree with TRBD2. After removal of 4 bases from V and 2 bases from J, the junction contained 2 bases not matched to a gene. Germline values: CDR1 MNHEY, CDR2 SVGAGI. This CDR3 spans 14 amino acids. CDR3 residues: CASSWEGPYNEQFF. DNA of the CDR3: TGTGCCAGCAGTTGGGAGGGCCCCTACAATGAGCAGTTCTTC.

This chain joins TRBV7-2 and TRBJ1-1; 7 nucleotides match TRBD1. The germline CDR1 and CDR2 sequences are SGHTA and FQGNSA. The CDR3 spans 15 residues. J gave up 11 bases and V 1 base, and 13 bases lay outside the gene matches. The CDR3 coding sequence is TGTGCCAGCAGCTTAGGGAGGTGGGCAGGGGGATTTGCTTTCTTT. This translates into CASSLGRWAGGFAFF.

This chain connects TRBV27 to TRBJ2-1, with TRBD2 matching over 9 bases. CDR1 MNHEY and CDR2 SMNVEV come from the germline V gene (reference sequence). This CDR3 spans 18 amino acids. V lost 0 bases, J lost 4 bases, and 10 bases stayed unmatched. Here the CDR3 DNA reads TGTGCCAGCAGTTTATCGATGTTTGGGACTAGCAGTTACAATGAGCAGTTCTTC. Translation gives CASSLSMFGTSSYNEQFF.

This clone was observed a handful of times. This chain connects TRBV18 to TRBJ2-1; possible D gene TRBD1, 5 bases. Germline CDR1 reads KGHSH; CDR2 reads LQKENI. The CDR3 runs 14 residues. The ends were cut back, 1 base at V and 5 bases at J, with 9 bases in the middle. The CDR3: CASSPRQGNNEQFF. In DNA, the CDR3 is TGTGCCAGCTCACCACGTCAGGGAAACAATGAGCAGTTCTTC. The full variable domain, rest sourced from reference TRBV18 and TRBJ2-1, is NAGVMQNPRHLVRRRGQEARLRCSPMKGHSHVYWYRQLPEEGLKFMVYLQKENIIDESGMPKERFSAEFPKEGPSILRIQQVVRGDSAAYFCASSPRQGNNEQFFGPGTRLTVL.

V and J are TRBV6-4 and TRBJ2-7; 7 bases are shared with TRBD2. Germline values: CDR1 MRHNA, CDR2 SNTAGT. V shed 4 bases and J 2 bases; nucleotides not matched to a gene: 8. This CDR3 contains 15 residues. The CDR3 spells CASSVMAGEAYEQYF. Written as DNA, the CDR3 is TGTGCCAGCAGTGTGATGGCGGGGGAAGCCTACGAGCAGTACTTC.